The 10 T cell receptor beta chains presented below share a single source sample, sequenced in a study of CD8 T cells in ankylosing spondylitis. Overall study results and limits: A TCR beta motif of fewer than ten highly homologous variants appeared characteristic of ankylosing spondylitis blood.

MiXCR was run by TCRdb on the 5' RACE reads, yielding one entry per CDR3 protein. The sample includes 800,000 to 900,000 distinct CDR3 sequences, approximately 10% of them seen just once. The antigens of these receptors remain unknown. The sample consisted of blood, either unsorted or a sorted T cell fraction (not recorded which). These receptors were taken from a male donor with ankylosing spondylitis.

V usage is TRBV4-2 and J usage is TRBJ2-1; D is unclear. CDR1 and CDR2 from the germline V gene are LGHNA and YNFKEQ. V was cut by 4 bases and J by 5 bases, with 21 bases left in between. This CDR3 comprises 17 residues. Written as DNA, the CDR3 is TGTGCCAGCAGCCCTCTCTCCTCGGGTCTTTATAACAATGAGCAGTTCTTC. Residues: CASSPLSSGLYNNEQFF.

The chain is built from TRBV4-3 and TRBJ1-1; D is possibly TRBD1 (5 bases). CDR1 is LGHNA and CDR2 is YSLEER in the germline V gene. CDR3 length equals 14 residues. V shed 2 bases and J shed 7 bases, with 14 bases lying between them. This chain's CDR3 is CASSQPGRRFEAFF. DNA for the CDR3: TGCGCCAGCAGCCAACCGGGACGGAGATTTGAAGCTTTCTTT.

V gene TRBV9 combines with J gene TRBJ2-7, with unresolved D. The germline V gene has CDR1 SGDLS and CDR2 YYNGEE. The CDR3 runs 15 residues. The V and J ends lost 0 bases and 0 bases respectively, with 10 bases between them. In DNA, the CDR3 is TGTGCCAGCAGCGTAGCGGCGGTGAGCTCCTACGAGCAGTACTTC. Amino acid sequence: CASSVAAVSSYEQYF.

The V and J genes are TRBV6-2 or TRBV6-3 and TRBJ2-3; 8 nucleotides line up with TRBD1. V gave up 7 bases and J gave up 5 bases; unmatched junction bases: 8. Germline assignment: CDR1 MNHEY and CDR2 SVGEGT. CDR3 size: 14 residues. CDR3 nucleotides: TGTGCCAGCAATCACAGGGGGTATGAAGATACGCAGTATTTT. Its translation is CASNHRGYEDTQYF.

This clonotype has a count of ten or more. This chain connects TRBV20-1 to TRBJ2-7; D remains ambiguous. The V gene's germline CDR1 is DFQATT and CDR2 SNEGSKA (reference sequence). The V end lost 4 bases, the J end lost 6 bases, and 13 bases lay between the germline ends. The CDR3 spans 12 residues. The CDR3 DNA reads TGCAGTGCTAACGTCCTGGTCGGCGAGCAGTACTTC. Protein product: CSANVLVGEQYF.

This clonotype has only a few counts. One end of the junction fails to match germline, which may point to a read error. V gene TRBV7-7 combines with J gene TRBJ2-6; tentative D call: TRBD1 (6 bases). Germline values: CDR1 SSHAT, CDR2 FNYEAQ (reference sequence). The CDR3 is 15 amino acids. The CDR3 protein is CASSLQGGGANVLTF. CDR3 sequence (DNA): TGTGCTAGCAGCTTACAGGGCGGCGGGGCCAACGTCCTGACTTTC. Full variable domain (remainder filled in from reference TRBV7-7 and TRBJ2-6): GAGVSQSPRYKVTKRGQDVTLRCDPISSHATLYWYQQALGQGPEFLTYFNYEAQPDKSGLPSDRFSAERPEGSISTLTIQRTEQRDSAMYRCASSLQGGGANVLTFGAGSRLTVL.

This clonotype was recorded at least ten times. V is TRBV20-1 and J is TRBJ2-7, with 10 bases matching TRBD1. Unmatched junction bases numbered 5, after V lost 7 bases and J lost 2 bases. The CDR3 is 13 residues long. The germline V gene has CDR1 DFQATT and CDR2 SNEGSKA (reference sequence). CDR3 region: CSGGGQGAYEQYF. CDR3 bases: TGCAGTGGCGGTGGACAGGGGGCCTACGAGCAGTACTTC.

The rearrangement links TRBV7-3 to TRBJ2-7; TRBD1 aligns across 11 bases. J was trimmed by 3 bases and V by 5 bases; bases with no gene match: 9. Germline CDR1 and CDR2: SGHTA and FQGTGA. The CDR3 is 16 residues long. In DNA, the CDR3 is TGTGCCAGCAGCCCCTCGTCCGGGACAGGGGGCTACGAGCAGTACTTC. Translating gives CASSPSSGTGGYEQYF. The full variable domain, completed using reference TRBV7-3 and TRBJ2-7, is GAGVSQTPSNKVTEKGKYVELRCDPISGHTALYWYRQSLGQGPEFLIYFQGTGAADDSGLPNDRFFAVRPEGSVSTLKIQRTERGDSAVYLCASSPSSGTGGYEQYFGPGTRLTVT.

This clonotype was counted at least ten times. The chain links TRBV30 to TRBJ2-2; D is unclear. CDR3 length: 11 amino acids. The V end was cut by 7 bases, the J end by 8 bases, with 11 bases between. Germline loops: CDR1 GTSNPN, CDR2 SVGIG (reference sequence). CDR3: CALDLYGELFF. CDR3 DNA sequence: TGTGCCTTAGACCTTTATGGGGAGCTGTTTTTT.

This clonotype was found a few times. The chain couples TRBV5-1 to TRBJ1-4; no clear D gene. Trimming shortened V by 5 bases and J by 0 bases, and 14 bases separated the two germline ends. The germline gives CDR1 SGHRS, CDR2 YFSETQ. The CDR3 is 16 amino acids. The CDR3 nucleotides read TGCGCCAGCAGTAGGTCGGCAAATCCAACTAATGAAAAACTGTTTTTT. Its protein product is CASSRSANPTNEKLFF.